This entry lists 25 T cell receptor beta chains sequenced from one sample in a study of T cells after yellow fever vaccination. TCRdb redid the calling of the 5' RACE reads with MiXCR, one entry per CDR3 protein. The sample consists of some 670,000 distinct CDR3 sequences, 9% to 15% of them appearing once. The sequenced sample was PBMCs, obtained on the day of the yellow fever booster vaccination. These receptors all come from a man between 25 and 39 years old who received the YFV17D yellow fever vaccine.

This clonotype was detected a few times. The chain employs TRBV21-1 and TRBJ2-7; the table's D gene call, TRBD1, was not cross checked with the DNA. TRBV21-1 is marked as a pseudogene. CDR3 length equals 16 residues. The CDR3 loop is CASSAWNRVRNHEQYF. The CDR3 coding sequence is TGTGCCAGCAGCGCCTGGAACAGGGTACGCAACCACGAGCAGTACTTC.

The gene calls are TRBV15 and TRBJ2-7, with D perhaps TRBD1 or TRBD2 (5 bases each). The V gene lost 2 bases and the J gene lost 1 base, with 12 bases spanning the gap. CDR3 size: 15 residues. Germline CDR1 and CDR2: LNHNV and YYDKDF (reference sequence). The CDR3 DNA is TGTGCCACCAGCAGAAGGGACCTGGGTTCCTACGAGCAGTACTTC. Translation: CATSRRDLGSYEQYF. Full variable domain (outside the CDR3, taken from reference TRBV15 and TRBJ2-7): DAMVIQNPRYQVTQFGKPVTLSCSQTLNHNVMYWYQQKSSQAPKLLFHYYDKDFNNEADTPDNFQSRRPNTSFCFLDIRSPGLGDTAMYLCATSRRDLGSYEQYFGPGTRLTVT.

This clonotype was seen more than once but under ten times. DNA of the CDR3: TGCAGTGTGATACTAGCGAACCAAGAGACCCAGTACTTC. Translation gives CSVILANQETQYF. The genes are TRBV20-1 and TRBJ2-5, with 7 positions matching TRBD2. Germline CDR1 reads DFQATT; CDR2 reads SNEGSKA (reference sequence). This CDR3 is built from 13 residues. V lost 7 bases and J lost 0; bases outside the gene matches: 5.

There are a few counts of this clonotype. The chain carries TRBV29-1 and TRBJ1-1; D is unclear. With 3 bases removed from V and 11 bases from J, the gap between germline ends came to 4 bases. The CDR3 length is 8 residues. Germline CDR1 SQVTM, CDR2 ANQGSEA. In nucleotides, the CDR3 is TGCAGCGTTGAGGATGCTTTCTTT. Translated, it gives CSVEDAFF.

The rearrangement links TRBV20-1 to TRBJ2-7; perhaps TRBD1 as D (5 bases). The CDR3 runs to 15 residues. Germline CDR1 is DFQATT and CDR2 is SNEGSKA (reference sequence). V lost 3 bases to trimming and J lost 1 base, with 16 bases between them. For the CDR3, the DNA is TGCAGTGCTAGGCCTCCGGGTAGGGGTTCCTACGAGCAGTACTTC. Its translation: CSARPPGRGSYEQYF.

There are a few counts of this clonotype. The V and J genes are TRBV4-3 and TRBJ2-3; 10 positions match TRBD1. The germline CDR1 and CDR2 sequences are LGHNA and YSLEER. The CDR3 sequence is 15 residues long. V lost 0 bases to trimming and J lost 4 bases; unmatched junction nucleotides: 1. The DNA for the CDR3 is TGCGCCAGCAGCCAAGAGGGGACAGGGGCAGATACGCAGTATTTT. Protein product: CASSQEGTGADTQYF.

The sample holds a few counts of this clonotype. This chain's CDR3 is CASSLAGGLPYGYTF. CDR3 DNA sequence: TGTGCCAGCAGCTTAGCGGGGGGGCTCCCCTATGGCTACACCTTC. The gene calls are TRBV7-9 and TRBJ1-2, with D perhaps TRBD1 (6 bases). Germline V lookup: CDR1 SEHNR, CDR2 FQNEAQ (reference sequence). The CDR3 is made up of 15 amino acids. Trimming shortened V by 0 bases and J by 4 bases, and 12 bases separated the two germline ends. Drawing the rest from reference TRBV7-9 and TRBJ1-2, the complete variable domain is DTGVSQNPRHKITKRGQNVTFRCDPISEHNRLYWYRQTLGQGPEFLTYFQNEAQLEKSRLLSDRFSAERPKGSFSTLEIQRTEQGDSAMYLCASSLAGGLPYGYTFGSGTRLTVV.

This clonotype was counted between two and nine times. V is TRBV5-1 and J is TRBJ2-7; 9 bases are shared with TRBD1. Germline lookup yields CDR1 SGHRS and CDR2 YFSETQ. The V gene end was trimmed by 1 base and the J gene end by 4 bases; junction bases not matched to a gene: 6. This CDR3 spans 15 amino acids. CDR3 amino acids: CASSLTPGQGYEQYF. In DNA, the CDR3 is TGCGCCAGCAGCTTGACTCCGGGACAGGGATACGAGCAGTACTTC.

This clonotype was counted only a few times. The chain employs TRBV14 and TRBJ1-2; D call uncertain. Germline CDR1 is SGHDN and CDR2 is FVKESK. This CDR3 has 14 residues. Trimming removed 4 bases at V and 7 bases at J, with 16 bases between. The CDR3 nucleotides are TGTGCCAGCAGCCGGGAGGATTGGGCGTCTGGCTACACCTTC. The encoded protein is CASSREDWASGYTF.

This clonotype was picked up a small number of times. V is TRBV18 and J is TRBJ2-5, with D tentatively TRBD1 (5 bases). The CDR3 has 15 amino acids. In germline, CDR1 is KGHSH, CDR2 LQKENI. V was cut by 4 bases and J by 4 bases, with 16 bases left in between. CDR3 bases: TGTGCCAGCTCACTCTTTGACAGTTCGAGAGAGACCCAGTACTTC. This encodes CASSLFDSSRETQYF. The variable domain in full, with the rest retrieved from reference TRBV18 and TRBJ2-5, is NAGVMQNPRHLVRRRGQEARLRCSPMKGHSHVYWYRQLPEEGLKFMVYLQKENIIDESGMPKERFSAEFPKEGPSILRIQQVVRGDSAAYFCASSLFDSSRETQYFGPGTRLLVL.

This clonotype has only a few counts. The chain carries TRBV5-4 and TRBJ2-1; tentatively, D is TRBD2 (5 bases). V was clipped by 4 bases and J by 7 bases, with 12 bases between them. This CDR3 has 13 amino acids. From germline, CDR1 is SGHNT and CDR2 YYREEE (reference sequence). CDR3 in DNA: TGTGCCAGCAGCCCGGGGTTTATAAATGAGCAGTTCTTC. This encodes CASSPGFINEQFF.

This clonotype was found many times. This sequence joins TRBV5-6 and TRBJ1-3, with a tentative D call TRBD1 (5 bases). Germline CDR1 and CDR2: SGHDT and YYEEEE. The CDR3 has 13 residues. V lost 4 bases, J lost 2 bases, and 7 bases lay in between. The CDR3 region is CASSRGAGNTIYF. The CDR3 nucleotides read TGTGCCAGCAGCCGGGGCGCTGGAAACACCATATATTTT.

The table lists this clonotype with a few counts. The chain combines TRBV14 with TRBJ2-4, with 7 bases identical to TRBD1. Germline V gene sequence: CDR1 SGHDN, CDR2 FVKESK. The CDR3 covers 19 residues. V was clipped by 1 base and J by 0 bases; unmatched bases: 12. The CDR3 here is CASSQGTGTAIIAKNIQYF. DNA of the CDR3: TGTGCCAGCAGCCAAGGGACCGGGACAGCGATTATAGCCAAAAACATTCAGTACTTC.

This clonotype has more than one count but fewer than ten. The V gene is TRBV7-9, the J gene TRBJ2-1; maybe TRBD2 (5 bases). The CDR3 spans 13 residues. V lost 5 bases and J lost 12, with 17 bases in between. Germline V lookup: CDR1 SEHNR, CDR2 FQNEAQ (reference sequence). CDR3 sequence (DNA): TGTGCCAGCAGCCCACCTTCGGAACGGGGGCAGTTCTTC. As protein: CASSPPSERGQFF.

In its sample, this clonotype was seen a few times. V and J are TRBV5-4 and TRBJ2-2; the D gene could be TRBD1 or TRBD2 (5 bases each). From germline, CDR1 is SGHNT and CDR2 YYREEE (reference sequence). The CDR3 extends over 15 amino acids. Trimming took 0 bases from V and 4 from J, leaving 10 bases between them. CDR3 residues: CASSLDGTGTGELFF. The CDR3 DNA reads as TGTGCCAGCAGCTTGGATGGGACCGGCACCGGGGAGCTGTTTTTT.

The V and J genes are TRBV5-6 and TRBJ2-5, with 10 bases matching TRBD2. Germline lookup yields CDR1 SGHDT and CDR2 YYEEEE. Trimming removed 2 bases from V and 4 bases from J; junction bases left unmatched: 5. The CDR3 spans 15 residues. CDR3 loop: CASSFSGRLGETQYF. In DNA, the CDR3 is TGTGCCAGCAGCTTTAGCGGGAGGCTCGGAGAGACCCAGTACTTC. The complete variable domain, with remaining parts taken from reference TRBV5-6 and TRBJ2-5, reads DAGVTQSPTHLIKTRGQQVTLRCSPKSGHDTVSWYQQALGQGPQFIFQYYEEEERQRGNFPDRFSGHQFPNYSSELNVNALLLGDSALYLCASSFSGRLGETQYFGPGTRLLVL.

This clonotype was counted only a few times. CDR3 region: CSAPDRGPTRSSYNEQFF. CDR3 bases: TGCAGTGCACCCGACAGGGGGCCTACTAGAAGCTCCTACAATGAGCAGTTCTTC. The rearrangement joins TRBV20-1 to TRBJ2-1; TRBD1 matches at 10 bases. Germline CDR1 and CDR2: DFQATT and SNEGSKA (reference sequence). This CDR3 is built from 18 residues. V was clipped by 6 bases and J by 0 bases; unmatched bases: 14.

The V gene is TRBV7-2, the J gene TRBJ2-1; the D gene is possibly TRBD2 (5 bases). The CDR3 sequence is 13 residues long. The germline CDR1 and CDR2 sequences are SGHTA and FQGNSA. With 3 bases removed from V and 10 bases from J, the gap between germline ends came to 13 bases. In nucleotides, the CDR3 is TGTGCCAGCAGCTTGACGGACTTCGGGGAGCAGTTCTTC. As protein: CASSLTDFGEQFF.

The rearrangement joins TRBV12-3 or TRBV12-4 to TRBJ1-6; 7 bases fit TRBD1. The junction had 3 bases not matched to a gene; V was cut back by 3 bases and J by 13 bases. The CDR3 is 12 residues long. CDR3 amino acids: CASSFNRGPLHF. The CDR3 region has the DNA TGTGCCAGCAGTTTCAACAGGGGCCCCCTCCACTTT.

This clonotype was counted a single time. The chain couples TRBV7-2 to TRBJ1-2; 9 positions agree with TRBD1. CDR1 is SGHTA, CDR2 FQGNSA, per germline. With 5 bases clipped from V and 8 bases from J, the junction kept 15 bases outside the gene matches. The length of the CDR3 is 16 residues. This CDR3 reads CASSADRGDTLFGYTF. CDR3 coding DNA: TGTGCCAGCAGCGCGGACAGGGGAGATACCCTATTCGGCTACACCTTC.

This chain links TRBV5-1 with TRBJ2-5, with D possibly matching TRBD2 (6 bases). CDR1 and CDR2 from the germline V gene are SGHRS and YFSETQ. This CDR3 has 11 residues. Trimming pared 8 bases from V and 6 bases from J, leaving 11 bases between. CDR3 DNA: TGCGCCAGACGGGGGAACAAGACCCAGTACTTC. Translated, it gives CARRGNKTQYF.

The chain couples TRBV7-2 to TRBJ1-2; D is unresolved. Per the germline V gene, CDR1 is SGHTA and CDR2 is FQGNSA. The CDR3 spans 10 residues. V dropped 6 bases and J dropped 8 bases, with 7 bases sitting between them. As DNA, the CDR3 is TGTGCCAGCAGAGGAGGGGGCTACACCTTC. Protein sequence: CASRGGGYTF.

This clonotype was detected ten times or more. The genes are TRBV20-1 and TRBJ2-7; no reliable D call. V was clipped by 0 bases and J by 0 bases, with 15 bases between them. The CDR3 spans 16 residues. CDR1 is DFQATT and CDR2 is SNEGSKA in the germline V gene (reference sequence). This chain's CDR3 is CSARDLKARTSYEQYF. CDR3 DNA sequence: TGCAGTGCTAGAGATCTCAAGGCCAGAACCTCCTACGAGCAGTACTTC.

In this sample, this clonotype turned up a few times. The genes are TRBV5-1 and TRBJ2-5, with TRBD2 identical over 12 bases. V shed 4 bases, J shed 3 bases, and the junction held 13 bases outside the gene matches. Germline lookup yields CDR1 SGHRS and CDR2 YFSETQ. The CDR3 runs 18 residues. The CDR3, as DNA: TGCGCCAGCAGCCTGATGCGAGGGCTAGCGGGAGGGAAAGAGACCCAGTACTTC. Protein: CASSLMRGLAGGKETQYF.

The CDR3, as DNA: TGTGCCAGCAGCCTCTCGGGACTAGTAATCTACGAGCAGTACTTC. Protein: CASSLSGLVIYEQYF. J is TRBJ2-7 and V is TRBV7-4; 8 bases are shared with TRBD2. V was pared by 5 bases and J by 3 bases, with 9 bases of the junction left unmatched. The CDR3 covers 15 residues. From germline, CDR1 is SGHVT and CDR2 SQSDAQ.